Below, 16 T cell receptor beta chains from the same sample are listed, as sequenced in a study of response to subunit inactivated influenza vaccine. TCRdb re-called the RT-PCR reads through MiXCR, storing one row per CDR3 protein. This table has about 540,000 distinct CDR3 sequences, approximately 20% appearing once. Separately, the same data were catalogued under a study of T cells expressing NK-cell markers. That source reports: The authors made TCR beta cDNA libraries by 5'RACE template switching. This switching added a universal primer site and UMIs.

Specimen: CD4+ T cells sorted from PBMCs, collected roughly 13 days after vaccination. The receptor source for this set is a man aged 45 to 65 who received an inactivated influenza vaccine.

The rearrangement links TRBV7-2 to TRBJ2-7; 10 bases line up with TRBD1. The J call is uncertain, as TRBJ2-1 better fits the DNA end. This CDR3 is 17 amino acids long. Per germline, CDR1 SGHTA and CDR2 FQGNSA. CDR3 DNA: TGTGCCAGCAGCTTAGTGGGTGTGACAGGGGGCAAGCACGAGCAGTTCTTC. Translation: CASSLVGVTGGKHEQFF.

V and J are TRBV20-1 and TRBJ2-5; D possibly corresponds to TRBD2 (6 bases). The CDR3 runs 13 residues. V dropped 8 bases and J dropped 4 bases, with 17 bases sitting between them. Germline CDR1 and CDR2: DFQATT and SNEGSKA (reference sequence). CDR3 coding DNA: TGCAGTACGAGCTACGGGCGGGGAGAGACCCAGTACTTC. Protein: CSTSYGRGETQYF.

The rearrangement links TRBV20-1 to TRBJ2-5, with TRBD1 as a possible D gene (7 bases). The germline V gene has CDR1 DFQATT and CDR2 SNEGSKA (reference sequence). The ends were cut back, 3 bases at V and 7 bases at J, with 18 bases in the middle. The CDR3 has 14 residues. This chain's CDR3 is CSASKGIQGGTQYF. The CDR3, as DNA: TGCAGTGCTAGTAAGGGGATTCAGGGGGGGACCCAGTACTTC.

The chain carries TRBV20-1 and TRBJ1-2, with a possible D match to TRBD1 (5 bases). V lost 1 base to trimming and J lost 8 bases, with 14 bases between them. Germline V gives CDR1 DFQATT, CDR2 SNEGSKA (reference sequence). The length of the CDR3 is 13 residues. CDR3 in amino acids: CSARVGRDLGYTF. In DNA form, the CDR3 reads TGCAGTGCTAGAGTGGGGAGGGACTTAGGCTACACCTTC.

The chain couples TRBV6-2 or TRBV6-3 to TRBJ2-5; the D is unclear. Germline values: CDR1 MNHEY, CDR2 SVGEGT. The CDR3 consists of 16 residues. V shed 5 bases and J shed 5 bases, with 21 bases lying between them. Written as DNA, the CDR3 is TGTGCCAGCAGTCCCGCGTCGCGAGCCCCATCGGAGACCCAGTACTTC. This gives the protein CASSPASRAPSETQYF.

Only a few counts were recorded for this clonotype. The CDR3 DNA reads as TGTGCCAGCAGCGCCATAGAGCGGGAGCGCTACGAGCAGTACTTC. It encodes CASSAIERERYEQYF. V is TRBV27 and J is TRBJ2-7, with 8 bases lining up with TRBD2. CDR3 length equals 15 residues. With V trimmed by 6 bases and J by 3 bases, 10 bases remained unmatched. CDR1 and CDR2 (germline): MNHEY, SMNVEV (reference sequence).

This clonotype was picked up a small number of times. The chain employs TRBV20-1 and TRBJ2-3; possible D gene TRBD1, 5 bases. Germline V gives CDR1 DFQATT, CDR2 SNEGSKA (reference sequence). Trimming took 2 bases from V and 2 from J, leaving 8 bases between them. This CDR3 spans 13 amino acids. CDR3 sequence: CSARQGPTDTQYF. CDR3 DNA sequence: TGCAGTGCTAGACAGGGTCCCACAGATACGCAGTATTTT.

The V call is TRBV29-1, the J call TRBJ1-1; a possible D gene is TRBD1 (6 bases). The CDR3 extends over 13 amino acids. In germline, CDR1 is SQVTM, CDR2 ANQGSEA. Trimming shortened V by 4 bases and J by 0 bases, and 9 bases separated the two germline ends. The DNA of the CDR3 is TGCAGCGTTGTTGGGACATTGAACACTGAAGCTTTCTTT. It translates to CSVVGTLNTEAFF.

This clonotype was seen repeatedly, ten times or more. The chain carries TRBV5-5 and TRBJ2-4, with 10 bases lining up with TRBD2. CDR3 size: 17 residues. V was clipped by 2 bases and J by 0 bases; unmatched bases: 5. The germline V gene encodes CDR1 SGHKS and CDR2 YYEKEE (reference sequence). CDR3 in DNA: TGTGCCAGCAGCTTTCTAGCGGGGGACTCAGCCAAAAACATTCAGTACTTC. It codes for CASSFLAGDSAKNIQYF. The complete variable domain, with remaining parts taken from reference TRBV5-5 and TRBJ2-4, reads DAGVTQSPTHLIKTRGQQVTLRCSPISGHKSVSWYQQVLGQGPQFIFQYYEKEERGRGNFPDRFSARQFPNYSSELNVNALLLGDSALYLCASSFLAGDSAKNIQYFGAGTRLSVL.

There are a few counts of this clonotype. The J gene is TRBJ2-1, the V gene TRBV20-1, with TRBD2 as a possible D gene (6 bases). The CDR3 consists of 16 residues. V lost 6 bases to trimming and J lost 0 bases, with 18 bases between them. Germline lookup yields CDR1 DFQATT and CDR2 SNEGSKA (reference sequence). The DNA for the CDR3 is TGCAGTGCCCTACGGCGGGACGCTCGCTCCTACAATGAGCAGTTCTTC. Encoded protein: CSALRRDARSYNEQFF.

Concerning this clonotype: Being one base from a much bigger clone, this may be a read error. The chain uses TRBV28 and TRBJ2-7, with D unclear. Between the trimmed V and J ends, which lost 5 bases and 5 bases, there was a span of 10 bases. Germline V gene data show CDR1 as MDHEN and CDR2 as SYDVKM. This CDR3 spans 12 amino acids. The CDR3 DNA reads TGTGCCAGCAGTGACTGGAACCACGAGCAGTACTTC. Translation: CASSDWNHEQYF. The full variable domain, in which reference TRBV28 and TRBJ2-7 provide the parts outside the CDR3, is DVKVTQSSRYLVKRTGEKVFLECVQDMDHENMFWYRQDPGLGLRLIYFSYDVKMKEKGDIPEGYSVSREKKERFSLILESASTNQTSMYLCASSDWNHEQYFGPGTRLTVT.

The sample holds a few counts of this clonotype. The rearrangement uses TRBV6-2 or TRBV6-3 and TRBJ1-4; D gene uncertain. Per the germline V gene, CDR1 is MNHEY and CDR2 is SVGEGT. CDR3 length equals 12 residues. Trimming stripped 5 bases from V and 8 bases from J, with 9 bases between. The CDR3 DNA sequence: TGTGCCAGCAGTGGGCGGAGGGAAAAACTGTTTTTT. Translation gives CASSGRREKLFF.

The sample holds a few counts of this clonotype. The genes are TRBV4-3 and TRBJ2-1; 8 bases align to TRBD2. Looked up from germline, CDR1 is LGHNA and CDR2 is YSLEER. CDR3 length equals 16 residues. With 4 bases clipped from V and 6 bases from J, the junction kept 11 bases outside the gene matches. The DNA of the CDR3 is TGCGCCAGCAGCCGGGACTCCGGGACTAGTGGCAATGAGCAGTTCTTC. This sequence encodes CASSRDSGTSGNEQFF.

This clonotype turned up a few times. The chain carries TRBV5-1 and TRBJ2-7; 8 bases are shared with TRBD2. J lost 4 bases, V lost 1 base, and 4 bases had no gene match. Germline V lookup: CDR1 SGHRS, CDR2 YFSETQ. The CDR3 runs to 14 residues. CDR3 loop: CASSLTSGEYEQYF. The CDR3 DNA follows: TGCGCCAGCAGCTTGACTAGCGGAGAATACGAGCAGTACTTC.

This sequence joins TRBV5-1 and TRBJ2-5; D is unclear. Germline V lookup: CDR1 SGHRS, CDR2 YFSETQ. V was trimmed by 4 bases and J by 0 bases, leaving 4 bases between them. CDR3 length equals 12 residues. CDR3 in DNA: TGCGCCAGCAGCGTACACCAAGAGACCCAGTACTTC. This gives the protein CASSVHQETQYF.

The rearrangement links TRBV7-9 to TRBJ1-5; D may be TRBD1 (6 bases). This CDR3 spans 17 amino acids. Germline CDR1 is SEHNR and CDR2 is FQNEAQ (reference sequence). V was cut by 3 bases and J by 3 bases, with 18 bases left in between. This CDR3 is CASSFLSSTGNNQPQHF. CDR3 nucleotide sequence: TGTGCCAGCAGCTTTTTGAGTTCCACAGGGAACAATCAGCCCCAGCATTTT.